This TCR beta chain was observed in a study of PD-1 blockade in classical Hodgkin lymphoma. Study-level points and caveats: CD4+ TCR diversity, unlike CD8+, rose significantly by C4D1. Repertoires differed for reasons still undefined, possibly disease activity or prior therapy.

Regarding this clone: The antigen is not known.

Only in-frame clones appear in the TCRdb table, and some are missing; sequencing was by immunoSEQ multiplex PCR. The profile shows roughly 41,000 clones, 88% of them singletons. The CDR3 loop spans 16 amino acids. Losses at the gene ends were 0 bases for V and 0 bases for J; bases not matched to a gene: 4. Germline-derived CDR1 and CDR2 are SGHRS and YFSETQ. There was relapse after autologous stem cell transplantation in every patient, and there was variation in brentuximab vedotin exposure. Reported best responses ranged across complete response, partial response or progressive disease. The rearrangement uses TRBV5-1 and TRBJ2-3, with 7 bases fitting TRBD2. The receptor comes from a human donor with classical Hodgkin lymphoma. The sample here was peripheral blood mononuclear cells (PBMCs), taken before the second cycle of nivolumab. CDR3 in DNA: TGCGCCAGCAGCTTGGGGCTAGCGGCTAGCACAGATACGCAGTATTTT. Translation gives CASSLGLAASTDTQYF.